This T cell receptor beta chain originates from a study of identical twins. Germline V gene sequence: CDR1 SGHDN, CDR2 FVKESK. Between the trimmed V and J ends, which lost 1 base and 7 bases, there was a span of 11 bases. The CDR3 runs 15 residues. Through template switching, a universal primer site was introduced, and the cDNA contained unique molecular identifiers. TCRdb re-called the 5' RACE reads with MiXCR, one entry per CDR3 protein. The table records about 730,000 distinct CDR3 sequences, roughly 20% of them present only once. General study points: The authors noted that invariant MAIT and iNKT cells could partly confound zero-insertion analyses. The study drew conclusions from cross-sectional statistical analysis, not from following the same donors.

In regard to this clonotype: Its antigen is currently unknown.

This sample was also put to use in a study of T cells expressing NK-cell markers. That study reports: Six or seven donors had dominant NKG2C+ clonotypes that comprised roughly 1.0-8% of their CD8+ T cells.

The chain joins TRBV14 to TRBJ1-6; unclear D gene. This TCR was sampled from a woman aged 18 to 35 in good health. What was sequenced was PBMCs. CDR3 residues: CASSQAPRLNSPLHF. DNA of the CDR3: TGTGCCAGCAGCCAAGCCCCCCGGTTAAATTCACCCCTCCACTTT.